These T cell receptor beta chains were read from a single sample in a study of T cell responses to AZD1222 COVID-19 vaccine. Using immunoSEQ multiplex PCR, the repertoire was profiled, and TCRdb retains in-frame clones only, with some absent. Among 80,000 to 130,000 clones, around nine tenths were seen once, and the ten largest hold 3% to 4%. This specimen consisted of peripheral blood, obtained on day 0 of AZD1222 vaccination. The receptors were gathered from an adult in good health. Each CDR3 is given with its conserved first and last residue. The order of the fields is clone size, J gene, V gene, CDR3 protein. Size is omitted from some rows. Given values are once, few, many or a class for expanded clones.

clone_size: NA
j_call: TRBJ1-1
v_call: TRBV11-2
cdr3_aa: CASSLDLSLSAFF

clone_size: NA
j_call: TRBJ1-3
v_call: TRBV6-1
cdr3_aa: CASSDSRAGNTIYF

clone_size: NA
j_call: TRBJ1-1
v_call: TRBV29-1
cdr3_aa: CSVEEYYGEAFF

clone_size: NA
j_call: TRBJ1-3
v_call: TRBV21-1
cdr3_aa: CASSPPWGRTGSSGNTIYF

clone_size: NA
j_call: TRBJ1-2
v_call: TRBV29-1
cdr3_aa: CSVSLTGSGSVGYTF

clone_size: NA
j_call: TRBJ1-2
v_call: TRBV14
cdr3_aa: CASSQVGTENYGYTF

clone_size: NA
j_call: TRBJ1-2
v_call: TRBV6-2/TRBV6-3
cdr3_aa: CASSYSSGGYTF

clone_size: NA
j_call: TRBJ2-7
v_call: TRBV7-6
cdr3_aa: CASSLALAGGSSSYEQYF

clone_size: NA
j_call: TRBJ2-1
v_call: TRBV7-9
cdr3_aa: CASSKLADDYNEQFF

clone_size: NA
j_call: TRBJ1-1
v_call: TRBV2
cdr3_aa: CASSERGQMNTEAFF

clone_size: NA
j_call: TRBJ1-5
v_call: TRBV28
cdr3_aa: CASHRDTRLAPQHF

clone_size: NA
j_call: TRBJ2-7
v_call: TRBV28
cdr3_aa: CASSTSGSYEQYF

clone_size: NA
j_call: TRBJ2-7
v_call: TRBV7-2
cdr3_aa: CASSLGRTYEQYF

clone_size: NA
j_call: TRBJ2-5
v_call: TRBV7-2
cdr3_aa: CASSLDRGKETQYF

clone_size: few
j_call: TRBJ2-7
v_call: TRBV28
cdr3_aa: CASSTPRSPEQYF

clone_size: NA
j_call: TRBJ1-4
v_call: TRBV28
cdr3_aa: CASNPTTGTSEKLFF

clone_size: NA
j_call: TRBJ1-2
v_call: TRBV7-2
cdr3_aa: CASSLAPGFYGYTF

clone_size: NA
j_call: TRBJ1-4
v_call: TRBV30
cdr3_aa: CAWSVTRNEKLFF

clone_size: NA
j_call: TRBJ2-1
v_call: TRBV18
cdr3_aa: CASSPVGQNYNEQFF

clone_size: NA
j_call: TRBJ1-5
v_call: TRBV6-2/TRBV6-3
cdr3_aa: CASSYSAGNQPQHF

clone_size: NA
j_call: TRBJ1-6
v_call: TRBV5-1
cdr3_aa: CASSLGPGQGNSPLHF

clone_size: once
j_call: TRBJ1-2
v_call: TRBV19
cdr3_aa: CASSTPLRDNYGYTF

clone_size: NA
j_call: TRBJ2-3
v_call: TRBV7-3
cdr3_aa: CASSPPLRETDTQYF

clone_size: NA
j_call: TRBJ2-7
v_call: TRBV2
cdr3_aa: CASNPGLAGTYEQYF

clone_size: NA
j_call: TRBJ1-4
v_call: TRBV5-1
cdr3_aa: CASSLNGINEKLFF

clone_size: NA
j_call: TRBJ2-3
v_call: TRBV12-3/TRBV12-4
cdr3_aa: CASSSVHTQYF

clone_size: NA
j_call: TRBJ2-2
v_call: TRBV19
cdr3_aa: CASSSQGAGARAGELFF

clone_size: NA
j_call: TRBJ1-1
v_call: TRBV7-8
cdr3_aa: CASSLGHANTEAFF

clone_size: NA
j_call: TRBJ1-1
v_call: TRBV9
cdr3_aa: CASSVAGAGTEAFF

clone_size: NA
j_call: TRBJ2-3
v_call: TRBV5-8
cdr3_aa: CASSYRGRSPSTDTQYF